Given below is one T cell receptor (beta chain) in context. Its antigen is still unknown. The whole isolated RNA underwent reverse transcription, so sequencing captured expressed TCRB transcripts. TCRdb's table, derived via immunoSEQ multiplex PCR, lists solely in-frame clones and lacks some. The data contain a few hundred thousand clones, around 26% of them singletons. This sample stems from a study of beta chain features in type 1 diabetes. The wider study: The patient and healthy donor groups were comparable for age, gender and cell yields.

Study-level findings and limits: In comparison with healthy donors, patients had naive, central memory and Treg TCRB repertoires that appeared more similar.

V lost 6 bases to trimming and J lost 4 bases, with 26 bases between them. Germline V gene data show CDR1 as SQVTM and CDR2 as ANQGSEA. The length of the CDR3 is 17 residues. V usage is TRBV29-1 and J usage is TRBJ2-3; weak D call: TRBD2 (6 bases). The sequence was obtained from a man aged 30 to 45 in good health. Material for sequencing was central memory CD4+ T cells from blood. CDR3 DNA sequence: TGCAGCGTCGGTAGGTGGGTAGCGGACCTCGGCTCAGATACGCAGTATTTT. Translation gives CSVGRWVADLGSDTQYF.